These 8 T cell receptor beta chains originate from one sample sequenced in a study of blood T cell repertoires in COVID-19. Profiling relied on immunoSEQ multiplex PCR, and the TCRdb table lists in-frame clones only, not all of them. The table includes some 320,000 clones, around 90% detected once. Material: PBMCs or T cells enriched from blood (not recorded which). These receptors originate from a man in his sixties who had recovered from COVID-19.

The rearrangement links TRBV6-5 to TRBJ1-1; no reliable D call. CDR1 is MNHEY, CDR2 SVGAGI, per germline. With 2 bases removed from V and 2 bases from J, the gap between germline ends came to 12 bases. The CDR3 loop spans 15 amino acids. CDR3 nucleotide sequence: TGTGCCAGCAGTTACAATGTGGCGGGTAACACTGAAGCTTTCTTT. It specifies CASSYNVAGNTEAFF.

V is TRBV7-9 and J is TRBJ2-1; D is perhaps TRBD2 (5 bases). V lost 6 bases to trimming and J lost 7 bases, with 7 bases between them. From germline, CDR1 is SEHNR and CDR2 FQNEAQ (reference sequence). This CDR3 is 11 amino acids long. The CDR3 sequence: CASSRDNEQFF. Written as DNA, the CDR3 is TGTGCCAGCAGTCGGGATAATGAGCAGTTCTTC.

In the case of this clone: The junction shows a germline mismatch at one end, possibly a read error. The same CDR3 is also encoded by other DNA sequences in this sample. V gene TRBV7-7 combines with J gene TRBJ2-5; a possible D gene is TRBD2 (6 bases). This CDR3 spans 13 amino acids. Germline V lookup: CDR1 SSHAT, CDR2 FNYEAQ (reference sequence). The chain's CDR3 is CASSLGLAETQYF. In DNA form, the CDR3 reads TGTGCTAGCAGCTTAGGCCTAGCGGAGACCCAGTACTTC.

The DNA of the CDR3 is TGTGCCAGCAGTAGGGCCCAGGGGCCGCGGTACTTC. It specifies CASSRAQGPRYF. The rearrangement joins TRBV6-5 to TRBJ2-7; possibly TRBD1 for D (6 bases). V was trimmed by 5 bases and J by 12 bases, leaving 17 bases between them. CDR1 MNHEY and CDR2 SVGAGI come from the germline V gene. The CDR3 is 12 residues long.

The chain uses TRBV6-2 or TRBV6-3 and TRBJ1-2, with TRBD1 as a possible D gene (5 bases). Trimming took off 2 bases at V and 8 bases at J, with 15 bases between the two ends. Germline loops: CDR1 MNHEY, CDR2 SVGEGT. This CDR3 region has 14 residues. The CDR3 sequence: CASSYGREGSGYTF. CDR3 nucleotide sequence: TGTGCCAGCAGTTACGGCAGGGAAGGTTCCGGCTACACCTTC.

The V call is TRBV7-2, the J call TRBJ1-2, with 8 bases that match TRBD1. The trim removed 5 bases at V and 3 bases at J, leaving 5 bases unmatched. CDR1 is SGHTA and CDR2 is FQGNSA in the germline V gene. The CDR3 length is 14 residues. Here the CDR3 DNA reads TGTGCCAGCAGCCACCAGGGGGCGGACTATGGCTACACCTTC. It is translated as CASSHQGADYGYTF. The full variable domain, its missing parts supplied by reference TRBV7-2 and TRBJ1-2, is GAGVSQSPSNKVTEKGKDVELRCDPISGHTALYWYRQSLGQGLEFLIYFQGNSAPDKSGLPSDRFSAERTGGSVSTLTIQRTQQEDSAVYLCASSHQGADYGYTFGSGTRLTVV.

The chain couples TRBV27 to TRBJ2-7, with D possibly matching TRBD1 (5 bases). The CDR3 runs to 14 residues. Germline V gene sequence: CDR1 MNHEY, CDR2 SMNVEV (reference sequence). The germline V and J ends were trimmed by 7 bases and 2 bases, with 15 bases remaining between them. CDR3 DNA sequence: TGTGCCAGCACACGGTCAGGGCCAGCCTACGAGCAGTACTTC. Protein: CASTRSGPAYEQYF.

This chain links TRBV6-2 or TRBV6-3 with TRBJ2-3; perhaps TRBD2 as D (6 bases). In germline, CDR1 is MNHEY, CDR2 SVGEGT. CDR3 length equals 16 residues. Deletions cut 4 bases from V and 3 bases from J, with 17 bases between. In DNA form, the CDR3 reads TGTGCCAGCAGTTGGGACTTCGGCGCGGGGACAGATACGCAGTATTTT. This codes for CASSWDFGAGTDTQYF.